The 15 T cell receptor beta chains given below trace back to one sample, sequenced in a study of early T cells in non-severe SARS-CoV-2 infection. TCRdb analysed the 5' RACE reads with MiXCR anew, one entry per CDR3 protein. The table shows fewer than 50,000 distinct CDR3 sequences, with more than 5.5% occurring only once. Source: whole blood, taken at baseline. The receptors shown here come from an adult who was a healthcare worker with PCR-confirmed SARS-CoV-2 infection or an uninfected control (not recorded which).

This clonotype was observed a few times. The chain carries TRBV15 and TRBJ2-1; D is perhaps TRBD1 (6 bases). CDR1 and CDR2 from the germline V gene are LNHNV and YYDKDF (reference sequence). The V end was cut by 5 bases, the J end by 4 bases, with 15 bases between. CDR3 length equals 15 residues. The CDR3 loop reads CATSRSRTAYNEQFF. The CDR3, as DNA: TGTGCCACCAGCCGGAGCAGGACAGCATACAATGAGCAGTTCTTC.

In this sample, this clonotype turned up many times. The chain recombines TRBV7-9 with TRBJ1-6, with D possibly TRBD1 on 6 matching bases. This CDR3 has 18 amino acids. Germline-derived CDR1 and CDR2 are SEHNR and FQNEAQ (reference sequence). Deletions cut 1 base from V and 9 bases from J, with 22 bases between. CDR3 sequence (DNA): TGTGCCAGCAGCTTAGGGGCAGGGGTTACGACTTGGGGTTCACCCCTCCACTTT. Protein sequence: CASSLGAGVTTWGSPLHF.

This chain joins TRBV6-2 or TRBV6-3 and TRBJ2-7; the D gene is possibly TRBD1 (6 bases). Trimming removed 11 bases at V and 7 bases at J, with 24 bases between. Germline lookup yields CDR1 MNHEY and CDR2 SVGEGT. CDR3 length equals 14 residues. The CDR3 region is CAGGPDRASGEQYF. The CDR3 nucleotides read TGTGCCGGGGGACCGGACAGAGCTTCGGGAGAGCAGTACTTC.

Many counts were recorded for this clonotype. J is TRBJ2-5 and V is TRBV27; 7 bases are a match to TRBD1. CDR3 length: 14 amino acids. V lost 8 bases, J lost 5 bases, and 11 bases stayed unmatched. Germline V CDR1 and CDR2: MNHEY, SMNVEV (reference sequence). The CDR3 is CASPNDRVHETQYF. The CDR3, as DNA: TGTGCCAGCCCTAACGACAGGGTACACGAGACCCAGTACTTC.

This clonotype has ten or more counts. The J gene is TRBJ2-2, the V gene TRBV5-4; D gene uncertain. The CDR3 runs to 13 residues. The V end was cut by 0 bases, the J end by 9 bases, with 9 bases between. Germline V gene sequence: CDR1 SGHNT, CDR2 YYREEE (reference sequence). The CDR3 reads CASSLDISRELFF. In DNA form, the CDR3 reads TGTGCCAGCAGCTTGGATATTAGTCGGGAGCTGTTTTTT.

At least ten counts were recorded for this clonotype. J is TRBJ1-2 and V is TRBV29-1, with TRBD1 identical over 8 bases. V gave up 0 bases and J gave up 3 bases; unmatched junction bases: 9. The CDR3 covers 16 residues. The germline gives CDR1 SQVTM, CDR2 ANQGSEA. The CDR3 reads CSVEDSGGQGHYGYTF. DNA of the CDR3: TGCAGCGTTGAAGATTCTGGCGGACAGGGACACTATGGCTACACCTTC.

The table lists this clonotype with a few counts. The genes are TRBV11-2 and TRBJ1-3; possible D gene TRBD1, 6 bases. Trimming shortened V by 4 bases and J by 0 bases, and 7 bases separated the two germline ends. Germline loops: CDR1 SGHAT, CDR2 FQNNGV. The CDR3 covers 14 residues. The CDR3 loop reads CASSWTDSGNTIYF. The CDR3, as DNA: TGTGCCAGCAGCTGGACAGACTCTGGAAACACCATATATTTT.

This rearrangement joins TRBV5-1 to TRBJ2-1, with a tentative D call TRBD1 (6 bases). Germline assignment: CDR1 SGHRS and CDR2 YFSETQ. V lost 2 bases and J 5 bases, leaving 11 bases between the germline ends. This CDR3 has 14 amino acids. The CDR3 bases are TGCGCCAGCAGCTTCGATGGGACACACAATGAGCAGTTCTTC. Residues: CASSFDGTHNEQFF.

Turning to this clonotype: Relative to the germline gene, one junction end is altered; a read error may explain this. The V and J genes are TRBV20-1 and TRBJ2-1; no clear D. This CDR3 region has 12 residues. Per the germline V gene, CDR1 is DFQATT and CDR2 is SNEGSKA (reference sequence). The CDR3, as DNA: TGCAGTGCTAGTATTAGCCAGAATGGGCAGTTCTTC. Its translation: CSASISQNGQFF.

The chain employs TRBV7-6 and TRBJ2-2, with a tentative D call TRBD2 (6 bases). The germline CDR1 and CDR2 sequences are SGHVS and FNYEAQ. The CDR3 totals 14 residues. Trimming pared 5 bases from V and 6 bases from J, leaving 13 bases between. The CDR3 here is CASSRGTLPGELFF. In nucleotides, the CDR3 is TGTGCCAGCAGCCGAGGGACTCTCCCCGGGGAGCTGTTTTTT.

V is TRBV18 and J is TRBJ2-3; 14 bases agree with TRBD2. The CDR3 contains 16 residues. Trimming at V came to 2 bases and at J to 4 bases, leaving 2 bases not matched to a gene. Germline values: CDR1 KGHSH, CDR2 LQKENI. The CDR3 sequence is CASSPGTSGGSDTQYF. CDR3 DNA sequence: TGTGCCAGCTCACCAGGGACTAGCGGGGGATCAGATACGCAGTATTTT.

This clonotype has a count of ten or more. The gene calls are TRBV2 and TRBJ1-2, with TRBD1 matching 9 bases. The germline gives CDR1 SNHLY, CDR2 FYNNEI. This CDR3 is built from 14 residues. V shed 5 bases and J 0 bases; nucleotides not matched to a gene: 1. The CDR3 DNA reads as TGTGCCAGCAGTCGACAGGGGGCTAACTATGGCTACACCTTC. Its protein is CASSRQGANYGYTF.

This clonotype was observed many times. The chain joins TRBV7-9 to TRBJ1-5; D remains unclear. CDR1 is SEHNR and CDR2 is FQNEAQ in the germline V gene (reference sequence). The CDR3 is made up of 13 amino acids. The V and J ends lost 5 bases and 3 bases respectively, with 8 bases between them. DNA for the CDR3: TGTGCCAGCAGCCTTTTGACCAATCAGCCCCAGCATTTT. Amino acid sequence: CASSLLTNQPQHF.

V usage is TRBV3-1 and J usage is TRBJ2-1; 7 bases line up with TRBD1. Trimming cost V 0 bases and J 7 bases; bases outside gene matches: 3. The CDR3 sequence is 14 residues long. From germline, CDR1 is LGHDT and CDR2 YNNKEL (reference sequence). DNA of the CDR3: TGTGCCAGCAGCCAAGACAGGGGGTCAAATGAGCAGTTCTTC. It codes for CASSQDRGSNEQFF.

This clonotype occurred a few times. The rearrangement links TRBV7-2 to TRBJ2-3; D is tentatively TRBD1 or TRBD2 (6 bases each). CDR1 is SGHTA, CDR2 FQGNSA, per germline. This CDR3 is 16 amino acids long. V lost 2 bases to trimming and J lost 2 bases, with 14 bases between them. Here the CDR3 reads CASSLNPPGATDTQYF. The CDR3 bases are TGTGCCAGCAGCTTAAATCCGCCGGGGGCCACAGATACGCAGTATTTT.